One and the same sample provided the 21 T cell receptor beta chains below, sequenced in a study of shared clonotypes between healthy human individuals. Only in-frame clones appear in the TCRdb table, and some are missing; sequencing was by immunoSEQ multiplex PCR. The sample carries roughly 2.2 million clones, roughly 92% recorded once. Sequenced: naive CD4+ T cells from PBMCs. Subset reported: CD45RA+ positively selected. Source of these receptors: a man younger than 35 in good health. Some clones in this sample may be carry-over from other donors' samples.

J is TRBJ2-7 and V is TRBV6-6, with D possibly matching TRBD1 (6 bases). Deletions cut 0 bases from V and 4 bases from J, with 13 bases between. Germline values: CDR1 MNHNY, CDR2 SVGAGI (reference sequence). CDR3 size: 15 residues. The CDR3 nucleotides are TGTGCCAGCAGTTACTCGGGGAAAAGGGGGTACGAGCAGTACTTC. Protein: CASSYSGKRGYEQYF.

In this sample, this clone turned up once. This chain links TRBV11-2 with TRBJ2-7, with TRBD2 matching 8 bases. The CDR3 is 15 amino acids. CDR1 and CDR2 (germline): SGHAT, FQNNGV. The junction had 9 bases not matched to a gene; V was cut back by 5 bases and J by 3 bases. The CDR3 protein is CASSPLRGGIYEQYF. The CDR3 DNA sequence: TGTGCCAGCAGCCCCCTACGGGGGGGAATCTACGAGCAGTACTTC.

The J gene is TRBJ2-7, the V gene TRBV5-6; 7 bases match TRBD1. Germline assignment: CDR1 SGHDT and CDR2 YYEEEE. V trimming: 1 base; J trimming: 3 bases; junction bases outside the gene matches: 4. This CDR3 is 14 amino acids long. The CDR3 region has the DNA TGTGCCAGCAGCTTGACAGGGGACGGCTACGAGCAGTACTTC. It codes for CASSLTGDGYEQYF.

The CDR3 loop is CASTPHWGRTDTQYF. CDR3 coding DNA: TGTGCCAGCACCCCCCACTGGGGGAGGACAGATACGCAGTATTTT. This chain uses TRBV27 with TRBJ2-3, with D possibly TRBD2 on 6 matching bases. The germline V gene has CDR1 MNHEY and CDR2 SMNVEV (reference sequence). V was shortened by 7 bases and J by 3 bases, with 17 bases between the two germline ends. The CDR3 loop spans 15 amino acids.

The genes are TRBV25-1 and TRBJ1-1; D not certain. The CDR3 runs 14 residues. V was trimmed by 0 bases and J by 5 bases, leaving 10 bases between them. Germline CDR1 and CDR2: MGHDK and SYGVNS. The CDR3 loop reads CASSEYGGRTEAFF. As DNA, the CDR3 is TGTGCCAGCAGTGAATACGGCGGGCGGACTGAAGCTTTCTTT.

V usage is TRBV5-1 and J usage is TRBJ2-1; D uncertain. The germline V and J ends were trimmed by 2 bases and 0 bases, with 9 bases remaining between them. Looked up from germline, CDR1 is SGHRS and CDR2 is YFSETQ. The CDR3 is 15 amino acids. The CDR3 spells CASSFRISSYNEQFF. The CDR3 coding sequence is TGCGCCAGCAGCTTCCGAATCAGCTCCTACAATGAGCAGTTCTTC.

This clone was seen a handful of times. This same CDR3 is encoded by further DNA sequences in the sample. The chain is built from TRBV5-1 and TRBJ2-5; D not resolved. Germline CDR1 is SGHRS and CDR2 is YFSETQ. The CDR3 consists of 12 residues. V was pared by 0 bases and J by 5 bases, with 5 bases between. The CDR3 DNA follows: TGCGCCAGCAGCTTGGCCCTCGAGACCCAGTACTTC. Translation gives CASSLALETQYF.

As concerns this clone: Different DNA sequences within this sample yield the same CDR3. CDR3 region: CASSLGLAGRGETQYF. In DNA, the CDR3 is TGTGCCAGCAGCTTAGGCCTAGCGGGAAGGGGAGAGACCCAGTACTTC. V and J are TRBV11-2 and TRBJ2-5; 9 bases agree with TRBD2. In germline, CDR1 is SGHAT, CDR2 FQNNGV. CDR3 length: 16 residues. Germline trimming cut 1 base from V and 4 bases from J; bases unmatched to any gene: 7.

The chain uses TRBV19 and TRBJ2-3; weak D call: TRBD1 (6 bases). Trimming pared 11 bases from V and 0 bases from J, leaving 21 bases between. Germline V gene sequence: CDR1 LNHDA, CDR2 SQIVND (reference sequence). The CDR3 runs to 16 residues. CDR3 in amino acids: CAASRGLISSTDTQYF. The CDR3 nucleotides are TGTGCCGCGTCCAGGGGCTTAATCTCTAGCACAGATACGCAGTATTTT. The full variable domain, in which reference TRBV19 and TRBJ2-3 provide the parts outside the CDR3, is DGGITQSPKYLFRKEGQNVTLSCEQNLNHDAMYWYRQDPGQGLRLIYYSQIVNDFQKGDIAEGYSVSREKKESFPLTVTSAQKNPTAFYLCAASRGLISSTDTQYFGPGTRLTVL.

This clone was observed once. The CDR3 sequence: CASSEFLKREETQYF. The CDR3 DNA reads TGTGCCAGCAGTGAATTCTTAAAGCGGGAGGAGACCCAGTACTTC. The V and J genes are TRBV6-1 and TRBJ2-5; TRBD2 matches 8 bases. This CDR3 has 15 residues. Germline V lookup: CDR1 MNHNS, CDR2 SASEGT. Trimming took 2 bases from V and 5 from J; bases not matched to a gene: 7.

This chain joins TRBV28 and TRBJ2-1; D not resolved. Trimming cost V 7 bases and J 1 base, with 5 bases left between them. The V gene's germline CDR1 is MDHEN and CDR2 SYDVKM. The CDR3 has 12 residues. The CDR3 protein is CASIGSYNEQFF. The CDR3 DNA is TGTGCCAGCATTGGATCCTACAATGAGCAGTTCTTC.

CDR3 amino acids: CASQEWAEAFF. In DNA, the CDR3 is TGTGCCAGCCAGGAGTGGGCTGAAGCTTTCTTT. The chain employs TRBV28 and TRBJ1-1; no clear D gene. Germline CDR1 is MDHEN and CDR2 is SYDVKM. With 8 bases removed from V and 6 bases from J, the gap between germline ends came to 10 bases. The CDR3 totals 11 residues.

V usage is TRBV2 and J usage is TRBJ2-3; D might be TRBD2 (5 bases). Germline V gene data show CDR1 as SNHLY and CDR2 as FYNNEI. Trimming removed 7 bases from V and 1 base from J, with 12 bases in between. The CDR3 runs to 14 residues. The CDR3 region has the DNA TGTGCCAGCATGTCGGGGTTCCGCACAGATACGCAGTATTTT. Translating it yields CASMSGFRTDTQYF.

This clone came up once. This chain links TRBV6-1 with TRBJ1-2; 7 nucleotides agree with TRBD1. V lost 0 bases and J lost 5; bases outside the gene matches: 6. The germline V gene has CDR1 MNHNS and CDR2 SASEGT. CDR3 length equals 15 residues. The CDR3 region has the DNA TGTGCCAGCAGTGAAGCGCCCGCCAGGGGGTATGGCTACACCTTC. Residues: CASSEAPARGYGYTF.

This chain links TRBV29-1 with TRBJ2-4; 11 nucleotides agree with TRBD1. Germline trimming cut 6 bases from V and 6 bases from J; bases unmatched to any gene: 1. Germline loops: CDR1 SQVTM, CDR2 ANQGSEA. The CDR3 extends over 12 amino acids. The CDR3 DNA is TGCAGCGTAGGGACAGGGGGAAACATTCAGTACTTC. It codes for CSVGTGGNIQYF.

This chain connects TRBV18 to TRBJ1-2; 7 nucleotides line up with TRBD1. J gave up 2 bases and V 2 bases, and 5 bases lay outside the gene matches. The CDR3 runs to 15 residues. CDR1 and CDR2 (germline): KGHSH, LQKENI. In nucleotides, the CDR3 is TGTGCCAGCTCACCAGGGTGGGGACAGAACTATGGCTACACCTTC. Its protein product is CASSPGWGQNYGYTF.

The chain uses TRBV29-1 and TRBJ1-2; D not certain. V was cut by 4 bases and J by 0 bases, with 12 bases left in between. The CDR3 extends over 14 amino acids. The germline V gene encodes CDR1 SQVTM and CDR2 ANQGSEA. The CDR3 reads CSVGENAANYGYTF. CDR3 DNA: TGCAGCGTTGGGGAGAACGCGGCTAACTATGGCTACACCTTC.

This chain uses TRBV7-2 with TRBJ2-3; 7 bases line up with TRBD2. This CDR3 is 17 amino acids long. V lost 2 bases and J lost 1; bases outside the gene matches: 9. Germline assignment: CDR1 SGHTA and CDR2 FQGNSA. This CDR3 is CASSLMIRTRGTDTQYF. The CDR3 DNA is TGTGCCAGCAGCTTAATGATTCGGACTAGAGGCACAGATACGCAGTATTTT.

This clone occurred a few times. The gene calls are TRBV5-4 and TRBJ2-5; no reliable D call. This CDR3 is 14 amino acids long. Germline-derived CDR1 and CDR2 are SGHNT and YYREEE (reference sequence). V shed 5 bases and J shed 5 bases, with 16 bases lying between them. This CDR3 reads CASRLTDRPETQYF. CDR3 sequence (DNA): TGTGCCAGCAGATTGACGGACCGCCCGGAGACCCAGTACTTC.

V gene TRBV7-3 combines with J gene TRBJ2-3; D perhaps matches TRBD1 (6 bases). This CDR3 contains 16 residues. CDR1 is SGHTA and CDR2 is FQGTGA in the germline V gene. V was trimmed by 3 bases and J by 2 bases, leaving 15 bases between them. CDR3 DNA: TGTGCCAGCAGCTTGGACAGTGGTCTTGACACAGATACGCAGTATTTT. Amino acids: CASSLDSGLDTDTQYF.

With regard to this clone: Other nucleotide sequences in the sample specify the same CDR3. CDR3 in DNA: TGTGCCAGCAGTTCGAGGGGTCTGAACACTGAAGCTTTCTTT. As protein: CASSSRGLNTEAFF. The J gene is TRBJ1-1, the V gene TRBV28, with a weak D call TRBD1 (5 bases). CDR1 is MDHEN, CDR2 SYDVKM, per germline. V shed 4 bases and J shed 0 bases, with 9 bases lying between them. This CDR3 is built from 14 residues.